The 30 T cell receptor beta chains reported below all come from one sample, sequenced in a study of CD8 T cells in Susac syndrome. With random hexamers, roughly 0.5 to 1 ug RNA was reverse transcribed. Via MiXCR, TCRdb re-called the immunoSEQ multiplex PCR reads, giving one row per CDR3 protein. Altogether about 190,000 distinct CDR3 sequences are present, 85% to 95% being singletons, with the ten largest covering 0.1%. The source material was CD4+ T cells from PBMCs. The receptors derive from a human donor in good health.

This rearrangement joins TRBV20-1 to TRBJ1-2, with D possibly TRBD1 on 5 matching bases. Germline V lookup: CDR1 DFQATT, CDR2 SNEGSKA (reference sequence). The CDR3 runs 15 residues. V lost 0 bases and J lost 8, with 19 bases in between. The CDR3 reads CSAREAGRSAMGYTF. The CDR3 coding sequence is TGCAGTGCTAGAGAGGCAGGGAGGTCGGCTATGGGCTACACCTTC.

The chain recombines TRBV30 with TRBJ1-5; TRBD1 might be the D (5 bases). Germline V gene sequence: CDR1 GTSNPN, CDR2 SVGIG (reference sequence). V was shortened by 2 bases and J by 5 bases, with 19 bases between the two germline ends. The CDR3 covers 16 residues. Written as DNA, the CDR3 is TGTGCCTGGAGTCGGTTCGGTCAGGGATGGGATCAGCCCCAGCATTTT. Translation gives CAWSRFGQGWDQPQHF.

This clonotype was counted only a few times. The rearrangement joins TRBV5-4 to TRBJ2-6, with D unresolved. This CDR3 has 13 residues. Trimming removed 5 bases from V and 2 bases from J, with 5 bases in between. Germline loops: CDR1 SGHNT, CDR2 YYREEE (reference sequence). CDR3 sequence (DNA): TGTGCCAGCAGACTTCCTGGGGCCAACGTCCTGACTTTC. Translating it yields CASRLPGANVLTF. Using reference TRBV5-4 and TRBJ2-6 for the parts outside the CDR3, the full variable domain is ETGVTQSPTHLIKTRGQQVTLRCSSQSGHNTVSWYQQALGQGPQFIFQYYREEENGRGNFPPRFSGLQFPNYSSELNVNALELDDSALYLCASRLPGANVLTFGAGSRLTVL.

The V and J genes are TRBV20-1 and TRBJ2-5; 7 nucleotides line up with TRBD1. This CDR3 contains 15 residues. From germline, CDR1 is DFQATT and CDR2 SNEGSKA (reference sequence). V lost 0 bases, J lost 4 bases, and 8 bases stayed unmatched. The CDR3 coding sequence is TGCAGTGCTAGAGACCTTAAGGGGGCCGGAGAGACCCAGTACTTC. Translated, it gives CSARDLKGAGETQYF.

The chain recombines TRBV12-3 or TRBV12-4 with TRBJ2-4; 10 bases align to TRBD1. The CDR3 spans 13 residues. V dropped 3 bases and J dropped 16; count of bases not matched to a gene: 9. The CDR3 reads CASSLGQGIMEYF. DNA for the CDR3: TGTGCCAGCAGTTTGGGACAGGGGATTATGGAATACTTC.

The chain uses TRBV20-1 and TRBJ1-4, with D unclear. V lost 3 bases, J lost 9 bases, and 14 bases lay in between. The CDR3 loop spans 13 amino acids. The germline V gene has CDR1 DFQATT and CDR2 SNEGSKA (reference sequence). In DNA, the CDR3 is TGCAGTGCTAGCATCCGCGCGGGGAAAAAACTGTTTTTT. Its protein is CSASIRAGKKLFF.

The J gene is TRBJ2-1, the V gene TRBV20-1; D is undetermined. V was pared by 4 bases and J by 1 base, with 2 bases between. CDR3 length equals 11 residues. Germline V lookup: CDR1 DFQATT, CDR2 SNEGSKA (reference sequence). This CDR3 is CSATSYNEQFF. The DNA of the CDR3 is TGCAGTGCTACTTCCTACAATGAGCAGTTCTTC.

V and J are TRBV6-6 and TRBJ2-1, with 7 bases identical to TRBD2. J lost 13 bases, V lost 0 bases, and 9 bases had no gene match. Per the germline V gene, CDR1 is MNHNY and CDR2 is SVGAGI (reference sequence). The CDR3 length is 14 residues. The CDR3 DNA follows: TGTGCCAGCAGTTACTCCGAGGGTGGGAGGGTCCAGTTCTTC. It is translated as CASSYSEGGRVQFF.

The rearrangement uses TRBV19 and TRBJ2-3, with D possibly being TRBD1 (6 bases). V was pared by 2 bases and J by 1 base, with 7 bases between. The CDR3 totals 14 residues. Looked up from germline, CDR1 is LNHDA and CDR2 is SQIVND (reference sequence). The CDR3 region is CASSIRTGTDTQYF. The CDR3 DNA reads TGTGCCAGTAGTATACGGACAGGCACAGATACGCAGTATTTT.

In DNA form, the CDR3 reads TGCAGCGTCCTGGACAGGGGCACAGATACGCAGTATTTT. Translating it yields CSVLDRGTDTQYF. The chain is built from TRBV29-1 and TRBJ2-3; 8 nucleotides match TRBD1. CDR1 SQVTM and CDR2 ANQGSEA come from the germline V gene. V was clipped by 6 bases and J by 1 base; unmatched bases: 3. The CDR3 length is 13 residues.

The chain links TRBV2 to TRBJ2-5; D unresolved. The CDR3 sequence is 13 residues long. V shed 8 bases and J shed 0 bases, with 10 bases lying between them. The germline gives CDR1 SNHLY, CDR2 FYNNEI. CDR3 in DNA: TGTGCCAGCGCTAGGATCCACCAAGAGACCCAGTACTTC. Amino acid sequence: CASARIHQETQYF.

The rearrangement links TRBV29-1 to TRBJ2-7; D may be TRBD2 (5 bases). This CDR3 has 13 residues. Trimming removed 3 bases from V and 5 bases from J, with 14 bases in between. CDR1 is SQVTM, CDR2 ANQGSEA, per germline. The CDR3 sequence is CSVEAGGTDEQYF. The CDR3 bases are TGCAGCGTTGAGGCAGGAGGAACCGACGAGCAGTACTTC.

The chain combines TRBV20-1 with TRBJ2-2; unclear D gene. Germline V gene data show CDR1 as DFQATT and CDR2 as SNEGSKA (reference sequence). CDR3 length equals 15 residues. V shed 1 base and J shed 5 bases, with 14 bases lying between them. The CDR3 DNA follows: TGCAGTGCTAGAGTAGACTTAAGGTGGACCGGGGAGCTGTTTTTT. It specifies CSARVDLRWTGELFF.

J is TRBJ2-6 and V is TRBV29-1, with 7 bases aligning to TRBD1. CDR1 and CDR2 (germline): SQVTM, ANQGSEA. The CDR3 spans 13 residues. Unmatched junction bases numbered 3, after V lost 6 bases and J lost 4 bases. Here the CDR3 DNA reads TGCAGCGTCCAGGGGGACGGGGCCAACGTCCTGACTTTC. Translation gives CSVQGDGANVLTF.

The chain uses TRBV12-3 or TRBV12-4 and TRBJ2-1; 7 bases fit TRBD2. The CDR3 extends over 15 amino acids. V gave up 1 base and J gave up 5 bases; unmatched junction bases: 5. The CDR3 loop reads CASSLGGGTDNEQFF. CDR3 nucleotide sequence: TGTGCCAGCAGTTTAGGCGGGGGAACCGACAATGAGCAGTTCTTC.

The V and J genes are TRBV9 and TRBJ2-5; D ambiguous. Germline values: CDR1 SGDLS, CDR2 YYNGEE. The CDR3 extends over 14 amino acids. Trimming pared 3 bases from V and 3 bases from J, leaving 12 bases between. The CDR3 protein is CASSALRGKETQYF. The CDR3 region has the DNA TGTGCCAGCAGCGCCCTGCGTGGTAAAGAGACCCAGTACTTC.

V is TRBV3-1 and J is TRBJ2-7, with D unclear. V was cut by 1 base and J by 2 bases, with 9 bases left in between. The CDR3 length is 14 residues. Germline values: CDR1 LGHDT, CDR2 YNNKEL (reference sequence). For the CDR3, the DNA is TGTGCCAGCAGCCAAGGCCTGGGGACCTACGAGCAGTACGTC. This sequence encodes CASSQGLGTYEQYV.

The genes are TRBV6-2 or TRBV6-3 and TRBJ2-5; D assignment may be TRBD1 or TRBD2 (5 bases each). This CDR3 contains 14 residues. Germline-derived CDR1 and CDR2 are MNHEY and SVGEGT. The germline V and J ends were trimmed by 7 bases and 5 bases, with 17 bases remaining between them. The CDR3 bases are TGTGCCAGCAATAGGGACGCCACTCTGGAGACCCAGTACTTC. This sequence encodes CASNRDATLETQYF.

The chain uses TRBV6-5 and TRBJ2-2; possibly TRBD1 for D (6 bases). Germline values: CDR1 MNHEY, CDR2 SVGAGI. Trimming took 5 bases from V and 6 from J, leaving 10 bases between them. The length of the CDR3 is 13 residues. In DNA form, the CDR3 reads TGTGCCAGCAGTGAACAGGGACCCGGGGAGCTGTTTTTT. Translation gives CASSEQGPGELFF.

This chain uses TRBV4-3 with TRBJ2-3; no clear D gene. V lost 0 bases and J 3 bases, leaving 7 bases between the germline ends. Germline V gene data show CDR1 as LGHNA and CDR2 as YSLEER. This CDR3 contains 14 residues. The CDR3 loop is CASSQDPGTDTQYF. Here the CDR3 DNA reads TGCGCCAGCAGCCAAGATCCCGGGACAGATACGCAGTATTTT.

This chain joins TRBV10-3 and TRBJ2-1; a weak D match, TRBD2 (5 bases). Germline V gives CDR1 ENHRY, CDR2 SYGVKD. The CDR3 has 15 amino acids. Trimming pared 10 bases from V and 8 bases from J, leaving 24 bases between. The CDR3 region is CATGEQPPGYDEQFF. CDR3 DNA: TGTGCCACCGGGGAACAGCCTCCTGGTTACGATGAGCAGTTCTTC.

V and J are TRBV29-1 and TRBJ1-5, with a weak D call TRBD1 (5 bases). The CDR3 runs 13 residues. V lost 3 bases to trimming and J lost 5 bases, with 11 bases between them. Germline values: CDR1 SQVTM, CDR2 ANQGSEA. CDR3 residues: CSVDGGFDQPQHF. The CDR3 nucleotides are TGCAGCGTTGACGGGGGGTTCGATCAGCCCCAGCATTTT.

V is TRBV27 and J is TRBJ1-5, with D possibly TRBD1 on 5 matching bases. The germline V and J ends were trimmed by 4 bases and 6 bases, with 16 bases remaining between them. CDR3 length equals 15 residues. CDR1 and CDR2 from the germline V gene are MNHEY and SMNVEV (reference sequence). The CDR3 DNA reads TGTGCCAGCAGTTCCCGGGACGGGAAGCGTCAGCCCCAGCATTTT. It encodes CASSSRDGKRQPQHF.

The chain uses TRBV20-1 and TRBJ2-7; TRBD1 matches 7 bases. Germline CDR1 is DFQATT and CDR2 is SNEGSKA (reference sequence). After removal of 4 bases from V and 2 bases from J, the junction contained 5 bases not matched to a gene. CDR3 length equals 13 residues. In nucleotides, the CDR3 is TGCAGTGCTACCGACAGGGCAACCTACGAGCAGTACTTC. Its translation: CSATDRATYEQYF.

This chain connects TRBV27 to TRBJ1-2; TRBD1 might be the D (6 bases). This CDR3 has 16 residues. V lost 4 bases and J lost 0, with 15 bases in between. The V gene's germline CDR1 is MNHEY and CDR2 SMNVEV (reference sequence). Here the CDR3 reads CASSWGRGTANYGYTF. CDR3 DNA: TGTGCCAGCAGTTGGGGCAGGGGAACAGCTAACTATGGCTACACCTTC.

This chain links TRBV30 with TRBJ2-7, with D possibly being TRBD1 (6 bases). CDR3 length equals 11 residues. With 5 bases removed from V and 1 base from J, the gap between germline ends came to 6 bases. Germline assignment: CDR1 GTSNPN and CDR2 SVGIG (reference sequence). CDR3 in amino acids: CAWGQSYEQYV. DNA for the CDR3: TGTGCCTGGGGACAGTCCTACGAGCAGTACGTC.

The chain joins TRBV29-1 to TRBJ1-1; a possible D gene is TRBD1 (5 bases). Germline CDR1 is SQVTM and CDR2 is ANQGSEA. The CDR3 is 14 residues long. The V end lost 7 bases, the J end lost 1 base, and 16 bases lay between the germline ends. The CDR3 nucleotides read TGCAGCGCTGACTCAGGGAGCGCGAACACTGAAGCTTTCTTT. Its protein product is CSADSGSANTEAFF.

The rearrangement uses TRBV18 and TRBJ2-7; D call uncertain. The CDR3 is 13 residues long. The germline gives CDR1 KGHSH, CDR2 LQKENI. Trimming stripped 6 bases from V and 0 bases from J, with 9 bases between. The CDR3 sequence is CASSPTTSYEQYF. DNA of the CDR3: TGTGCCAGCTCTCCGACAACCTCCTACGAGCAGTACTTC.

This clonotype occurred once. The CDR3: CASSKDQGAYEQYF. In nucleotides, the CDR3 is TGTGCCAGCAGCAAAGATCAGGGGGCCTACGAGCAGTACTTC. V usage is TRBV21-1 and J usage is TRBJ2-7; the DNA was not used to check the table's D call, TRBD1. TRBV21-1 is flagged as a pseudogene. The length of the CDR3 is 14 residues.

The rearrangement joins TRBV18 to TRBJ2-1; 9 nucleotides align to TRBD2. Germline values: CDR1 KGHSH, CDR2 LQKENI. V gave up 3 bases and J gave up 7 bases; unmatched junction bases: 4. The CDR3 has 14 residues. The CDR3 region has the DNA TGTGCCAGCTCACCCCGGCGGGAGGGGAATGAGCAGTTCTTC. This translates into CASSPRREGNEQFF.